These T cell receptor beta chains were read from a single sample in a study of T cells in tuberculosis. Libraries were prepared by immunoSEQ multiplex PCR; TCRdb keeps only in-frame clonotypes and omits some of them. The sample includes roughly 41,000 clones, almost 95% of them seen just once. Sequencing was carried out using PBMCs. The receptors here all came from a donor aged 10 to 29 with latent tuberculosis or without tuberculosis infection. Some clones in this sample may be carry-over from other donors' samples. CDR3s include the opening cysteine and the closing phenylalanine or tryptophan. The order of the fields is D gene, clone size, J gene, V gene, CDR3 DNA, CDR3 protein. D genes are given only for firm matches. The listing skips clone size in some rows; elsewhere it reads once, few, many or a size class.

. | . | TRBJ1-1 | TRBV19 | TGTGCCAGTAGTATACAGGGGTATACTGAAGCTTTCTTT | CASSIQGYTEAFF
. | few | TRBJ2-5 | TRBV7-8 | TGTGCCAGCAGCTTAGCGACATCGAGCCAGACCCAGTACTTC | CASSLATSSQTQYF
. | . | TRBJ1-6 | TRBV7-2 | TGTGCCAGCACCCCCGGTAGTTCACCCCTCCACTTT | CASTPGSSPLHF
TRBD2 | . | TRBJ2-1 | TRBV7-3 | TGTGCCAGCAGCCCCCATCATACTAGCGGTGAGCAGTTCTTC | CASSPHHTSGEQFF
. | . | TRBJ1-3 | TRBV12-5 | TGTGCTAGTGGTTTACATCGCGGAAACACCATATATTTT | CASGLHRGNTIYF
TRBD1 | . | TRBJ2-2 | TRBV9 | TGTGCCAGCAGCCCCCCGGGACAGGGGATCACCGGGGAGCTGTTTTTT | CASSPPGQGITGELFF
TRBD1 | . | TRBJ1-2 | TRBV10-1 | TGCGCCAGCAGTGACTCGGGACAGGGGAAGAACTATGGCTACACCTTC | CASSDSGQGKNYGYTF
. | once | TRBJ2-1 | TRBV7-6 | TGTGCCAGCAGCACCGGGGTAAATGAGCAGTTCTTC | CASSTGVNEQFF
. | once | TRBJ2-5 | TRBV2 | TGTGCCAGCAGCCCGAGCGGTATCGAGACCCAGTACTTC | CASSPSGIETQYF
. | medium-sized | TRBJ1-5 | TRBV27 | TGTGCCAGCAGTTTAACCCCTACGTATAGCAATCAGCCCCAGCATTTT | CASSLTPTYSNQPQHF
TRBD1 | . | TRBJ2-2 | TRBV4-1 | TGCGCCAGCAGCCCACAGGGGAACAGCAACACCGGGGAGCTGTTTTTT | CASSPQGNSNTGELFF
. | . | TRBJ2-7 | TRBV7-2 | TGTGCCAGCAGCCGAGACAGGAACTCCTACGAGCAGTACTTC | CASSRDRNSYEQYF
TRBD1 | . | TRBJ1-2 | TRBV18 | TGTGCCAGCTCACAAACAGACAGGGGACTTAACTATGGCTACACCTTC | CASSQTDRGLNYGYTF
TRBD2 | . | TRBJ2-3 | TRBV2 | TGTGCCAGCATCAGGCGGGGGAACCCTCCCGATACGCAGTATTTT | CASIRRGNPPDTQYF
. | . | TRBJ2-7 | TRBV19 | TGTGCCAGTAGTCCTGGGCAACGGGGAATGAACGAGCAGTACTTC | CASSPGQRGMNEQYF
. | . | TRBJ2-1 | TRBV4-1 | TGCGCCAGCAGCCAGCGGACAGTTACCGTCTACAATGAGCAGTTCTTC | CASSQRTVTVYNEQFF
. | . | TRBJ1-2 | TRBV9 | TGTGCCAGCAGTACGGACAGAACAATCTATGGCTACACCTTC | CASSTDRTIYGYTF
TRBD1 | . | TRBJ1-1 | TRBV6-5 | TGTGCCAGCAGTTACAAGGGACAGGGGGACACTGAAGCTTTCTTT | CASSYKGQGDTEAFF
. | . | TRBJ2-2 | TRBV19 | TGTGCCAGTAGTATCATTTTCCGGAGATCCAACACCGGGGAGCTGTTTTTT | CASSIIFRRSNTGELFF
. | . | TRBJ1-2 | TRBV7-3 | TGTGCCAGCAGCTTAGAAGGGGCTGACTATGGCTACACCTTC | CASSLEGADYGYTF
. | . | TRBJ2-7 | TRBV4-3 | TGCGCCAGCAGCCGCGAGACAGGTTGGTCCTACGAGCAGTACTTC | CASSRETGWSYEQYF
. | once | TRBJ2-3 | TRBV7-2 | TGTGCCAGCCGGCAGGCCCCGTTTAGCACAGATACGCAGTATTTT | CASRQAPFSTDTQYF
TRBD1 | . | TRBJ2-1 | TRBV10-1 | TGCGCCAGCAGTGTGGGACAGGGAGGCAATGAGCAGTTCTTC | CASSVGQGGNEQFF
. | . | TRBJ1-2 | TRBV4-3 | TGCGCCAGCAGCAATCCCGACCCGGGTCAATATGGCTACACCTTC | CASSNPDPGQYGYTF
. | once | TRBJ2-3 | TRBV10-1 | TGCGCCAGCTCCCGAGGTCTAGTAACAGATACGCAGTATTTT | CASSRGLVTDTQYF
TRBD1 | . | TRBJ1-1 | TRBV27 | TGTGCCAGCAGTTCACCGTTACAGGGGCGCGGAGCTTTCTTT | CASSSPLQGRGAFF
TRBD1 | . | TRBJ1-5 | TRBV9 | TGTGCCAGCAGCGTCTTAACAGAGACAGGGCAGAATCAGCCCCAGCATTTT | CASSVLTETGQNQPQHF
. | . | TRBJ1-6 | TRBV7-8 | TGTGCCAGCAGCTGGGAGGGGGATTATTCACCCCTCCACTTT | CASSWEGDYSPLHF
. | . | TRBJ2-1 | TRBV30 | TGTGCCTGGAGTGTTAACAGCCAACATGAGCAGTTCTTC | CAWSVNSQHEQFF
. | . | TRBJ2-1 | TRBV19 | TGTGCCAGTAGTATAGTCGGGGAGCAGTTCTTC | CASSIVGEQFF
TRBD1 | . | TRBJ1-6 | TRBV4-3 | TGCGCCAGCAGCCAAAATCCGGGACAGGATGATTCACCCCTCCACTTT | CASSQNPGQDDSPLHF
. | . | TRBJ1-6 | TRBV27 | TGTGCCAGCAGTTTCTATGATGTAGAGTCACCCCTCCACTTT | CASSFYDVESPLHF
. | . | TRBJ2-7 | TRBV10-3 | TGTGCCATCAGTGAGTCTCTCGCTGATTCAGACGAGCAGTACTTC | CAISESLADSDEQYF
. | . | TRBJ1-2 | TRBV27 | TGTGCCAGCAGACCACGGACATCCCCGGGGGACTATGGCTACACCTTC | CASRPRTSPGDYGYTF
. | . | TRBJ2-2 | TRBV19 | TGTGCCAGCGCATACAGGGAAACCGGGGAGCTGTTTTTT | CASAYRETGELFF
. | . | TRBJ2-6 | TRBV11-2 | TGTGCCAGCAGCCTTAAGCGGACTGGACAGAAAGGGGCCAACGTCCTGACTTTC | CASSLKRTGQKGANVLTF
TRBD2 | . | TRBJ2-1 | TRBV7-8 | TGTGCCAGCAGCTTAGGGGCTAGCGGGGGGTACAATGAGCAGTTCTTC | CASSLGASGGYNEQFF
. | . | TRBJ1-2 | TRBV14 | TGTGCCAGCAGCCAGATGACCGGGAGCTATGGCTACACCTTC | CASSQMTGSYGYTF
TRBD1 | . | TRBJ1-1 | TRBV7-2 | TGTGCCAGCAGCTTTACAGGGGGCGCCCCGCACACTGAAGCTTTCTTT | CASSFTGGAPHTEAFF
. | . | TRBJ1-1 | TRBV5-1 | TGCGCCAGCAGTTCGGGAGAGAACACTGAAGCTTTCTTT | CASSSGENTEAFF
TRBD1 | . | TRBJ1-2 | TRBV5-4 | TGTGCCAGTAGCTTGGGACAGGCTAACTATGGCTACACCTTC | CASSLGQANYGYTF
. | . | TRBJ2-1 | TRBV20-1 | TGCAGTGCTCGGGTATACAATGAGCAGTTCTTC | CSARVYNEQFF
. | . | TRBJ2-7 | TRBV25-1 | TGTGCCAGCAGTGATCGCTCAGGGGGGAATTCCTACGAGCAGTACTTC | CASSDRSGGNSYEQYF
. | . | TRBJ1-3 | TRBV25-1 | TGTGCCAGCAGTGACAACTACTCTGGAAACACCATATATTTT | CASSDNYSGNTIYF
. | . | TRBJ2-2 | TRBV27 | TGTGCCAGCAGTTTCGGGAACACCGGGGAGCTGTTTTTT | CASSFGNTGELFF
. | . | TRBJ1-1 | TRBV7-6 | TGTGCCAGCAGCTTAGTAGGGGCTGAAGCTTTCTTT | CASSLVGAEAFF
TRBD2 | . | TRBJ2-7 | TRBV7-2 | TGTGCCAGCAGCCCAAGATTAGCGGGGGCCGAGCAGTACTTC | CASSPRLAGAEQYF
. | . | TRBJ1-3 | TRBV7-3 | TGTGCCAGCCAGGCCGATAGCTCTGGAAACACCATATATTTT | CASQADSSGNTIYF
. | . | TRBJ1-5 | TRBV5-5 | TGTGCCAGCAGCTTGTTTTTCGGTAATCAGCCCCAGCATTTT | CASSLFFGNQPQHF
. | . | TRBJ2-7 | TRBV7-9 | TGTGCCAGCAGCTTAGAATCCCGGGACTTCAACTTC | CASSLESRDFNF
. | . | TRBJ2-1 | TRBV6-5 | TGTGCCAGCAGTTATTCAGGGAACAATGAGCAGTTCTTC | CASSYSGNNEQFF
. | . | TRBJ1-4 | TRBV5-1 | TGCGCCAGCAGCTTGGGGGCAGGGGAATATGAAAAACTGTTTTTT | CASSLGAGEYEKLFF
. | . | TRBJ1-1 | TRBV19 | TGTGCCAGTAGTCCGGGGGTGAACACTGAAGCTTTCTTT | CASSPGVNTEAFF
TRBD2 | . | TRBJ2-3 | TRBV9 | TGTGCCAGCAGCGTAGATACCTCGAGCGGGGGGCACACAGATACGCAGTATTTT | CASSVDTSSGGHTDTQYF
. | . | TRBJ2-1 | TRBV5-6 | TGTGCCAGCGGCCACGGGAATGAGCAGTTCTTC | CASGHGNEQFF
TRBD1 | . | TRBJ2-7 | TRBV13 | TGTGCCAGCAGCGCCCACCTGGGACAGCCCCTAGTGCAGTACTTC | CASSAHLGQPLVQYF
TRBD2 | . | TRBJ2-3 | TRBV15 | TGTGCCACCAGCAGAGATGCCGGGACTAGTGTAAATACGCAGTATTTT | CATSRDAGTSVNTQYF
. | once | TRBJ2-3 | TRBV11-3 | TGTGCCAGCAGCTTAGGCGCTCTCGACACAGATACGCAGTATTTT | CASSLGALDTDTQYF
TRBD1 | . | TRBJ1-1 | TRBV30 | TGTGCCTGGAGTGTGGGGACAGGGTGGGGCACTGAAGCTTTCTTT | CAWSVGTGWGTEAFF